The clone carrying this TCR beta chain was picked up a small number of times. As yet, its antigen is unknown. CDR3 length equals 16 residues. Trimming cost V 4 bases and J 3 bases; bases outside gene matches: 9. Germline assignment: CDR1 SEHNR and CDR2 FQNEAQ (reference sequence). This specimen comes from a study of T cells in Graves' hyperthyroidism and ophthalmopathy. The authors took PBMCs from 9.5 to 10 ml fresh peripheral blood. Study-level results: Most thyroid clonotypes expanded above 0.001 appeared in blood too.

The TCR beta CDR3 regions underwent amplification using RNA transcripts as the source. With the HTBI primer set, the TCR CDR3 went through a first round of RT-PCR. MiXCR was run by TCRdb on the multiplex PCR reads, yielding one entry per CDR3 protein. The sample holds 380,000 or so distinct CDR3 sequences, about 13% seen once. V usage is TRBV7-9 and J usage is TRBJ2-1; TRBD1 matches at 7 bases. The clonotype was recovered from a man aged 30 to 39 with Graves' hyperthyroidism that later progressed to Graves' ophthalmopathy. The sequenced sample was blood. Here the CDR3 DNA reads TGTGCCAGCAGCTCTGAGGGGGCTCAAAACTACAATGAGCAGTTCTTC. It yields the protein CASSSEGAQNYNEQFF.